This T cell receptor beta chain comes out of a study of shared clonotypes between healthy human individuals. Study conclusions and caveats: Against clonotypes common to all four donors, non-shared ones had lower generation probabilities. Few donors restricted represented genetic and exposure-history diversity. Sequencing depth was a factor that was expected to affect clonotype sharing among donors. Larger estimated richness was generally seen in naive subsets than in memory subsets.

Profiled with immunoSEQ multiplex PCR; TCRdb holds only in-frame clones, not every one. The sample lists 1.6 million or so clones; around 98.5% were seen once. Notes on this clone: Its antigen is not identified.

The receptor's source is a man aged 25 to 45 in good health. Material for sequencing was naive CD4+ T cells sorted from blood. Subset specified: CD45RA+ positively selected.

CDR3 sequence reads: CASSFSLRTYNEQFF. DNA of the CDR3: TGTGCCAGCAGTTTCAGCTTACGAACGTACAATGAGCAGTTCTTC. The J gene is TRBJ2-1, the V gene TRBV27; no clear D gene. The CDR3 is 15 residues long. Trimming shortened V by 3 bases and J by 4 bases, and 13 bases separated the two germline ends. In germline, CDR1 is MNHEY, CDR2 SMNVEV (reference sequence).